The rows below give T cell receptor beta chains drawn from one sample of a study of early T cells in non-severe SARS-CoV-2 infection. TCRdb reprocessed the 5' RACE reads via MiXCR and lists one record per CDR3 protein. The sample includes 30,000 to 35,000 distinct CDR3 sequences, about 6.5% of them seen just once. Sequenced: whole blood. These receptors originate from an adult who was a healthcare worker with PCR-confirmed SARS-CoV-2 infection or an uninfected control (not recorded which). Both conserved end residues are part of each CDR3. Fields, in order: J gene, D gene, clone size, V gene, CDR3 DNA, CDR3 protein. D genes are given only for firm matches. Not every row has a clone size; where given, it reads once, few, many or a size class.

>TRBJ2-3|TRBD1|.|TRBV11-1
TGTGCCAGCAGCCCCTCCCGAACAGGGGCCACAGATACGCAGTATTTT
CASSPSRTGATDTQYF
>TRBJ1-1|.|few|TRBV6-2/TRBV6-3
TGTGCCAGCAGTTACGAAGCGACAGCCATGAACACTGAAGCTTTCTTT
CASSYEATAMNTEAFF
>TRBJ1-1|TRBD1|few|TRBV20-1
TGCAGTGCAATCAGGGGGCAGTGGAACACTGAAGCTTTCTTT
CSAIRGQWNTEAFF
>TRBJ1-5|.|many|TRBV21-1
TGTGCCAGCCCAAAGGGACGATGGGGCAGGCAGCCCCAGCATTTT
CASPKGRWGRQPQHF
>TRBJ2-5|.|many|TRBV5-1
TGCGCCAGCAGCTTGTGGGACAAGGGGGAGACCCAGTACTTC
CASSLWDKGETQYF
>TRBJ2-3|.|many|TRBV5-6
TGTGCCAGCAGCCCGACTGACCGACCCACAGATACGCAGTATTTT
CASSPTDRPTDTQYF
>TRBJ2-1|.|many|TRBV20-1
TGCAGTGCTGTTCATAATGAGCAGTTCTTC
CSAVHNEQFF
>TRBJ2-7|.|many|TRBV7-9
TGTGCCAGCAGCTCCATCTATCTCGGGCGGGGCAATGTCTACGAGCAGTACTTC
CASSSIYLGRGNVYEQYF
>TRBJ2-5|TRBD2|many|TRBV7-3
TGTGCCAGCAGTCCCGGGGTAGCGGGGTACCAAGAGACCCAGTACTTC
CASSPGVAGYQETQYF
>TRBJ2-7|.|many|TRBV5-5
TGTGCCAGCAGCTTGGGCGTAATCGAGCAGTACTTC
CASSLGVIEQYF
>TRBJ2-3|.|many|TRBV12-3/TRBV12-4
TGTGCCAGCAGTCCGGACAGTAGCACAGATACGCAGTATTTT
CASSPDSSTDTQYF
>TRBJ2-1|TRBD2|many|TRBV2
TGTGCCAGCAGGCGGACTAGCGGGGGCCCGGGGAATGAGCAGTTCTTC
CASRRTSGGPGNEQFF
>TRBJ2-1|.|many|TRBV11-2
TGTGCCAGCACCCACCGCGGGAATGAGCAGTTCTTC
CASTHRGNEQFF
>TRBJ1-2|TRBD1|many|TRBV4-3
TGCGCCAGCAGCCAGGGACAGGGGATAGGTGGCTACACCTTC
CASSQGQGIGGYTF
>TRBJ1-6|.|few|TRBV28
TGTGCCAGCAGACAAAAAGGACCGATCCGCAATTCACCCCTCCACTTT
CASRQKGPIRNSPLHF
>TRBJ1-2|.|many|TRBV5-1
TGCGCCAGCAGCTTGGAATCCCGAGGATACTATGGCTACACCTTC
CASSLESRGYYGYTF
>TRBJ1-4|.|few|TRBV11-2
TGTGCCAGCAGCGGCGTGGAGGCAGGGGACGAAAAACTGTTTTTT
CASSGVEAGDEKLFF
>TRBJ1-2|.|many|TRBV20-1
TGCAGTGCTAGAGCTTACAGGGCTAACTATGGCTACACCTTC
CSARAYRANYGYTF
>TRBJ2-5|TRBD1|.|TRBV7-9
TGTGCCAGCAGCTTAGAGCGCCGACAGGGTCGTGTTGAGACCCAGTACTTC
CASSLERRQGRVETQYF
>TRBJ2-1|TRBD1|many|TRBV7-7
TGTGCCAGCAGTATAGGACAGGGTCCTTACAATGAGCAGTTCTTC
CASSIGQGPYNEQFF
>TRBJ2-7|.|many|TRBV19
TGTGCCAGTAGTATTACCGCTTCCTACGAGCAGTACTTC
CASSITASYEQYF
>TRBJ1-4|.|many|TRBV20-1
TGCAGTGCTATTAACAGGCCCCCTGGGAATGAAAAACTGTTTTTT
CSAINRPPGNEKLFF
>TRBJ1-1|.|.|TRBV5-1
TGCGCCAGCAGCCCACAAACAGCGAACACTGAAGCTTTCTTT
CASSPQTANTEAFF
>TRBJ1-1|.|many|TRBV3-1
TGTGCCAGCAGCCGTAGAGGGGGAACTGAAGCTTTCTTT
CASSRRGGTEAFF
>TRBJ1-5|TRBD1|many|TRBV30
TGTGCCTGGAGTGTAAGGGCAGGGGGAAGTCAGCCCCAGCATTTT
CAWSVRAGGSQPQHF